The 31 T cell receptor beta chains listed next were all sequenced from one sample in a study of T-cell memory formation after mild COVID-19. TCRdb ran MiXCR on the 5' RACE reads and lists one entry per CDR3 protein. There are about 90,000 distinct CDR3 sequences in the sample; about 12% occur only once, and about 28% lies in the top ten. Sequencing input: PBMCs or a T cell subset sorted from them (not recorded which). The receptors here all came from an adult woman who had mild COVID-19 (a few samples of this study predate the infection). Cell type and time point are not known.

The rearrangement joins TRBV5-1 to TRBJ2-7, with TRBD2 matching over 8 bases. There are 16 residues in the CDR3. CDR1 and CDR2 from the germline V gene are SGHRS and YFSETQ. V shed 0 bases, J shed 1 base, and the junction held 6 bases outside the gene matches. The CDR3 region is CASSLARSGGSYEQYF. In nucleotides, the CDR3 is TGCGCCAGCAGCTTGGCCAGGTCGGGGGGGTCCTACGAGCAGTACTTC.

CDR3 sequence (DNA): TGTGCCAGCAGTTTCACTTTGGAGACTAGCGTCCCCGACAATGAGCAGTTCTTC. As protein: CASSFTLETSVPDNEQFF. The chain has TRBV6-6 and TRBJ2-1; 8 nucleotides match TRBD2. Trimming at V came to 4 bases and at J to 5 bases, leaving 16 bases not matched to a gene. The CDR3 totals 18 residues. Germline CDR1 MNHNY, CDR2 SVGAGI (reference sequence).

The chain carries TRBV7-6 and TRBJ2-1; 9 bases are shared with TRBD1. Germline CDR1 SGHVS, CDR2 FNYEAQ. The CDR3 totals 15 residues. V lost 5 bases to trimming and J lost 7 bases; unmatched junction nucleotides: 9. CDR3 sequence (DNA): TGTGCCAGCAGCGCGACAGGGGGGTTTGGGAATGAGCAGTTCTTC. Residues: CASSATGGFGNEQFF.

This clonotype was seen at least ten times. The chain links TRBV7-9 to TRBJ2-3; possible D gene TRBD1, 6 bases. The CDR3 spans 13 residues. Per the germline V gene, CDR1 is SEHNR and CDR2 is FQNEAQ (reference sequence). With 5 bases removed from V and 5 bases from J, the gap between germline ends came to 11 bases. The CDR3 bases are TGTGCCAGCAGCCCTGGGACAAAAGATACGCAGTATTTT. Protein product: CASSPGTKDTQYF.

The chain links TRBV6-4 to TRBJ2-2, with 10 bases identical to TRBD2. J was trimmed by 1 base and V by 5 bases; bases with no gene match: 10. The V gene's germline CDR1 is MRHNA and CDR2 SNTAGT. The CDR3 contains 18 residues. CDR3 sequence reads: CASSKLQAGGKNTGELFF. DNA of the CDR3: TGTGCCAGCAGTAAACTCCAAGCGGGAGGGAAGAACACCGGGGAGCTGTTTTTT.

The sample holds many counts of this clonotype. The chain links TRBV6-5 to TRBJ2-7; possible D gene TRBD1, 7 bases. CDR1 is MNHEY, CDR2 SVGAGI, per germline. Between the trimmed V and J ends, which lost 5 bases and 4 bases, there was a span of 15 bases. The CDR3 sequence is 14 residues long. In DNA, the CDR3 is TGTGCCAGCAGTCTGGGGCCAGGGGGGTACGAGCAGTACTTC. It is translated as CASSLGPGGYEQYF.

This clonotype was counted only a few times. This chain links TRBV29-1 with TRBJ2-2; maybe TRBD1 (6 bases). This CDR3 has 15 amino acids. The V end was cut by 7 bases, the J end by 0 bases, with 15 bases between. Germline-derived CDR1 and CDR2 are SQVTM and ANQGSEA. The CDR3 loop reads CSAQSGTTNTGELFF. The CDR3 nucleotides read TGCAGCGCCCAATCCGGGACAACGAACACCGGGGAGCTGTTTTTT.

This clonotype has only a few counts. The V and J genes are TRBV19 and TRBJ1-2, with D perhaps matching TRBD1 (5 bases). The CDR3 covers 13 residues. V shed 3 bases and J shed 4 bases, with 9 bases lying between them. Germline CDR1 is LNHDA and CDR2 is SQIVND (reference sequence). CDR3 sequence reads: CASSMPGTYGYTF. In nucleotides, the CDR3 is TGTGCCAGTAGTATGCCCGGGACCTATGGCTACACCTTC.

The chain employs TRBV15 and TRBJ2-1; possible D gene TRBD2, 5 bases. V was pared by 3 bases and J by 10 bases, with 19 bases between. CDR3 length equals 15 residues. Germline-derived CDR1 and CDR2 are LNHNV and YYDKDF (reference sequence). The chain's CDR3 is CATSRLRDLPGEQFF. The CDR3 region has the DNA TGTGCCACCAGCAGGCTGAGGGATTTGCCCGGGGAGCAGTTCTTC. Filled out from reference TRBV15 and TRBJ2-1, the complete variable domain reads DAMVIQNPRYQVTQFGKPVTLSCSQTLNHNVMYWYQQKSSQAPKLLFHYYDKDFNNEADTPDNFQSRRPNTSFCFLDIRSPGLGDTAMYLCATSRLRDLPGEQFFGPGTRLTVL.

The rearrangement uses TRBV6-2 or TRBV6-3 and TRBJ2-1, with D maybe TRBD2 (6 bases). Germline V gene lookup returns CDR1 MNHEY and CDR2 SVGEGT. CDR3 length equals 14 residues. V gave up 4 bases and J gave up 3 bases, with 10 bases separating them. The CDR3 bases are TGTGCCAGCAGTTTTGCGGGGAACTACAATGAGCAGTTCTTC. Encoded protein: CASSFAGNYNEQFF.

This rearrangement joins TRBV7-8 to TRBJ2-7, with 9 bases identical to TRBD2. With V trimmed by 2 bases and J by 4 bases, 3 bases remained unmatched. Germline CDR1 and CDR2: SGHVS and FQNEAQ. CDR3 size: 14 residues. DNA of the CDR3: TGTGCCAGCAGCTTACTCGCGGGAGGGTACGAGCAGTACTTC. Translated, it gives CASSLLAGGYEQYF.

The rearrangement joins TRBV12-3 or TRBV12-4 to TRBJ2-1; TRBD2 aligns across 8 bases. V shed 6 bases and J 8 bases; nucleotides not matched to a gene: 3. The length of the CDR3 is 12 residues. CDR3 DNA: TGTGCCAGCAGCCTCGGGAGGGATGAGCAGTTCTTC. Its translation: CASSLGRDEQFF.

The chain has TRBV7-9 and TRBJ2-1, with 7 bases lining up with TRBD2. CDR1 is SEHNR and CDR2 is FQNEAQ in the germline V gene (reference sequence). The CDR3 length is 15 residues. Trimming removed 2 bases from V and 10 bases from J; junction bases left unmatched: 11. The CDR3 reads CASSLIREARGEQFF. Here the CDR3 DNA reads TGTGCCAGCAGCTTAATCCGGGAGGCCCGGGGGGAGCAGTTCTTC.

The J gene is TRBJ1-2, the V gene TRBV12-3 or TRBV12-4; TRBD1 matches 9 bases. The CDR3 has 14 residues. The V gene end was trimmed by 6 bases and the J gene end by 8 bases; junction bases not matched to a gene: 10. CDR3 nucleotide sequence: TGTGCCAGCAGCTCCTCCGGACAGGGGAAGGGCTACACCTTC. Translating it yields CASSSSGQGKGYTF.

This clonotype appeared a few times. The V gene is TRBV6-6, the J gene TRBJ2-7; D might be TRBD1 or TRBD2, each matching 5 bases. V lost 0 bases and J lost 4, with 19 bases in between. The CDR3 runs 17 residues. Germline V gene sequence: CDR1 MNHNY, CDR2 SVGAGI (reference sequence). CDR3 nucleotide sequence: TGTGCCAGCAGTTACTCGTCGAGAGGGACCCTTGGATACGAGCAGTACTTC. Its protein product is CASSYSSRGTLGYEQYF.

This clonotype has only a few counts. The chain combines TRBV5-1 with TRBJ1-1; D call uncertain. The CDR3 sequence is 13 residues long. The V gene's germline CDR1 is SGHRS and CDR2 YFSETQ. Between the trimmed V and J ends, which lost 1 base and 0 bases, there was a span of 4 bases. The CDR3 coding sequence is TGCGCCAGCAGCTTGTATATGAACACTGAAGCTTTCTTT. Amino acid sequence: CASSLYMNTEAFF.

The J gene is TRBJ1-2, the V gene TRBV7-9; TRBD1 is a possible D gene (5 bases). The V end lost 4 bases, the J end lost 2 bases, and 11 bases lay between the germline ends. The CDR3 spans 14 residues. CDR1 and CDR2 (germline): SEHNR, FQNEAQ (reference sequence). The DNA of the CDR3 is TGTGCCAGCAGCTGGCAGGGAGCGAACTATGGCTACACCTTC. Amino acids: CASSWQGANYGYTF.

This clonotype has more than one count but fewer than ten. The chain carries TRBV23-1 and TRBJ2-3, with a possible D match to TRBD1 (5 bases). TRBV23-1 is placed among ORFs of uncertain function. V was clipped by 1 base and J by 0 bases, with 8 bases between them. This CDR3 is built from 15 residues. The CDR3 coding sequence is TGCGCCAGCAGTCAATGTAGGGGTAGCACAGATACGCAGTATTTT. Amino acid sequence: CASSQCRGSTDTQYF.

This clonotype was counted a few times. This chain uses TRBV7-9 with TRBJ2-7, with D tentatively TRBD1 or TRBD2 (5 bases each). The CDR3 contains 14 residues. The germline gives CDR1 SEHNR, CDR2 FQNEAQ (reference sequence). V lost 5 bases to trimming and J lost 4 bases, with 15 bases between them. The CDR3: CASSPRAGSYEQYF. The CDR3 nucleotides read TGTGCCAGCAGCCCTAGGGCAGGGAGTTACGAGCAGTACTTC. Full variable domain (outside the CDR3, taken from reference TRBV7-9 and TRBJ2-7): DTGVSQNPRHKITKRGQNVTFRCDPISEHNRLYWYRQTLGQGPEFLTYFQNEAQLEKSRLLSDRFSAERPKGSFSTLEIQRTEQGDSAMYLCASSPRAGSYEQYFGPGTRLTVT.

J is TRBJ2-1 and V is TRBV7-9, with 7 bases identical to TRBD2. Per the germline V gene, CDR1 is SEHNR and CDR2 is FQNEAQ (reference sequence). The CDR3 extends over 15 amino acids. V lost 5 bases, J lost 0 bases, and 4 bases stayed unmatched. CDR3 protein: CASSPQRGSYNEQFF. As DNA, the CDR3 is TGTGCCAGCAGCCCCCAGCGGGGCTCCTACAATGAGCAGTTCTTC.

A few counts support this clonotype. This chain connects TRBV7-9 to TRBJ1-4; a possible D gene is TRBD1 (6 bases). V was clipped by 4 bases and J by 8 bases, with 14 bases between them. Germline CDR1 SEHNR, CDR2 FQNEAQ (reference sequence). The CDR3 totals 14 residues. The CDR3 loop is CASSSRDDREKLFF. CDR3 coding DNA: TGTGCCAGCAGCTCCCGGGACGACAGGGAAAAACTGTTTTTT.

This clonotype was found a few times. The V and J genes are TRBV4-1 and TRBJ2-5; D not resolved. Germline lookup yields CDR1 MGHRA and CDR2 YSYEKL. V was cut by 0 bases and J by 5 bases, with 4 bases left in between. The CDR3 runs 12 residues. The CDR3 sequence is CASSQDLETQYF. In DNA form, the CDR3 reads TGCGCCAGCAGCCAAGATCTGGAGACCCAGTACTTC.

The gene calls are TRBV24-1 and TRBJ2-7; TRBD1 might be the D (6 bases). Germline V gene data show CDR1 as KGHDR and CDR2 as SFDVKD. This CDR3 contains 11 residues. Trimming took 5 bases from V and 5 from J, leaving 6 bases between them. The CDR3 spells CATSAGDEQYF. The DNA of the CDR3 is TGTGCCACCAGTGCAGGGGACGAGCAGTACTTC.

This chain's CDR3 is CASSQERTGTYEQYF. CDR3 in DNA: TGTGCCAGCAGCCAAGAGAGGACAGGGACCTACGAGCAGTACTTC. The genes are TRBV4-2 and TRBJ2-7; 8 bases fit TRBD1. V shed 0 bases and J 2 bases; nucleotides not matched to a gene: 3. The germline V gene encodes CDR1 LGHNA and CDR2 YNFKEQ. The CDR3 is made up of 15 amino acids.

This clonotype was detected a few times. Relative to the germline gene, one junction end is altered; a read error may explain this. CDR3 coding DNA: TGTGCCGGCAGCTTGACGGATGAGCAGTTCTTC. Translating it yields CAGSLTDEQFF. The chain has TRBV7-9 and TRBJ2-1; the D is unclear. In germline, CDR1 is SEHNR, CDR2 FQNEAQ (reference sequence). The CDR3 sequence is 11 residues long.

The V call is TRBV2, the J call TRBJ2-7; D is undetermined. This CDR3 is built from 15 residues. The germline V and J ends were trimmed by 6 bases and 2 bases, with 17 bases remaining between them. In germline, CDR1 is SNHLY, CDR2 FYNNEI. The CDR3 reads CASRATGGGTYEQYF. In DNA, the CDR3 is TGTGCCAGCAGGGCGACTGGCGGCGGAACCTACGAGCAGTACTTC.

This chain connects TRBV20-1 to TRBJ2-1; 9 bases map to TRBD2. Germline V gene sequence: CDR1 DFQATT, CDR2 SNEGSKA (reference sequence). The CDR3 has 17 amino acids. V lost 3 bases to trimming and J lost 7 bases; unmatched junction nucleotides: 16. In DNA form, the CDR3 reads TGCAGTGCTAGTCCCAAATCAAGAAGCGGGGGGAAAAATGAGCAGTTCTTC. This gives the protein CSASPKSRSGGKNEQFF.

This clonotype occurred a few times. The chain combines TRBV29-1 with TRBJ2-5; 14 bases align to TRBD2. The CDR3 is 14 amino acids. The germline CDR1 and CDR2 sequences are SQVTM and ANQGSEA. V shed 6 bases, J shed 5 bases, and the junction held 5 bases outside the gene matches. CDR3 sequence (DNA): TGCAGCGTGGGACTAGCGGGAGTAGGGGAGACCCAGTACTTC. This sequence encodes CSVGLAGVGETQYF. Supplemented by reference TRBV29-1 and TRBJ2-5, the full variable domain reads SAVISQKPSRDICQRGTSLTIQCQVDSQVTMMFWYRQQPGQSLTLIATANQGSEATYESGFVIDKFPISRPNLTFSTLTVSNMSPEDSSIYLCSVGLAGVGETQYFGPGTRLLVL.

The chain is built from TRBV7-9 and TRBJ2-7, with 11 bases that match TRBD2. There are 19 residues in the CDR3. Germline V gene sequence: CDR1 SEHNR, CDR2 FQNEAQ (reference sequence). The trim removed 1 base at V and 3 bases at J, leaving 14 bases unmatched. The CDR3 reads CASSLDQIGTSGLVYEQYF. The DNA for the CDR3 is TGTGCCAGCAGCTTAGACCAGATCGGGACTAGCGGTTTAGTCTACGAGCAGTACTTC.

The chain recombines TRBV7-9 with TRBJ2-4; maybe TRBD2 (6 bases). Germline loops: CDR1 SEHNR, CDR2 FQNEAQ (reference sequence). V was clipped by 6 bases and J by 0 bases, with 15 bases between them. The CDR3 loop spans 16 amino acids. The CDR3 nucleotides read TGTGCCAGCAGTTACGAAGCGGGTATAGCCAAAAACATTCAGTACTTC. It codes for CASSYEAGIAKNIQYF.

In this sample, this clonotype turned up a few times. The chain has TRBV12-3 or TRBV12-4 and TRBJ2-7; D perhaps matches TRBD2 (6 bases). V shed 6 bases and J shed 0 bases, with 15 bases lying between them. The CDR3 is made up of 15 amino acids. CDR3 DNA: TGTGCCAGCAGCCCGACAGAGACTAGCTCCTACGAGCAGTACTTC. This sequence encodes CASSPTETSSYEQYF.